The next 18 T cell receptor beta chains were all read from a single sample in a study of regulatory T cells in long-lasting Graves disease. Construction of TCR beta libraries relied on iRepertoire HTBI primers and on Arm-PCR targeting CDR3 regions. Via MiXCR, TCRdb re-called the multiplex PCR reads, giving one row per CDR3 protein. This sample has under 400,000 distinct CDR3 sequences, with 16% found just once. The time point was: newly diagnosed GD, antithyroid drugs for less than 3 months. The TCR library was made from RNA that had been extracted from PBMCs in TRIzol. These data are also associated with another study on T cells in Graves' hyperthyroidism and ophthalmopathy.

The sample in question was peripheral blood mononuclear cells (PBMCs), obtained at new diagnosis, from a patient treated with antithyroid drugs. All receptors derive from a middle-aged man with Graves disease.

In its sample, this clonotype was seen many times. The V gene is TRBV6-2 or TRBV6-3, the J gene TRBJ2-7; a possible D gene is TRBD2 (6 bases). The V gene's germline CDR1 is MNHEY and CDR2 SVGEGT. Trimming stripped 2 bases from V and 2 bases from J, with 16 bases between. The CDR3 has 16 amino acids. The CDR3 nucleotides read TGTGCCAGCAGTTACCGGGGCGGTCGGGGGACCTACGAGCAGTACTTC. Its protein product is CASSYRGGRGTYEQYF.

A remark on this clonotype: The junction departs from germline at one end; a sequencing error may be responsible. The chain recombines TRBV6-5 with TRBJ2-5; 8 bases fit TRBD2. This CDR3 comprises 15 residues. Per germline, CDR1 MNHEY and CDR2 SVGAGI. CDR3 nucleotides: TGTGCCAGCAGTTACTCGGGACTAGGTCAAGAGGCCCAGTACTTC. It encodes CASSYSGLGQEAQYF.

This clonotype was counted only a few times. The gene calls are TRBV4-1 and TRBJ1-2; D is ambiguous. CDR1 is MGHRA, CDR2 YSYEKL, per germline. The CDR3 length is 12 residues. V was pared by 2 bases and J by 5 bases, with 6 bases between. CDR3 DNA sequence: TGCGCCAGCAGCCAACAGGAGTATGGCTACACCTTC. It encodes CASSQQEYGYTF.

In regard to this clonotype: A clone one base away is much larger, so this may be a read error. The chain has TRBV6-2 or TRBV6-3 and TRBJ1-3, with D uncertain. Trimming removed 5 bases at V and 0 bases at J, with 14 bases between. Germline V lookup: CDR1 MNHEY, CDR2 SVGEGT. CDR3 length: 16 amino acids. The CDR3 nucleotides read TGTGCCAGCAGTCAAATTACCCCGGTCTCTGGAAACACCATATATTTT. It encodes CASSQITPVSGNTIYF.

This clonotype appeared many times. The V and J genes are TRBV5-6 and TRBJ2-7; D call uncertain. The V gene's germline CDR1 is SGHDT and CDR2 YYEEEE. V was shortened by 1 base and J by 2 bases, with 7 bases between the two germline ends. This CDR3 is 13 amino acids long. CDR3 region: CASSLSLTYEQYF. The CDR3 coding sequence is TGTGCCAGCAGCTTGTCCCTTACCTACGAGCAGTACTTC.

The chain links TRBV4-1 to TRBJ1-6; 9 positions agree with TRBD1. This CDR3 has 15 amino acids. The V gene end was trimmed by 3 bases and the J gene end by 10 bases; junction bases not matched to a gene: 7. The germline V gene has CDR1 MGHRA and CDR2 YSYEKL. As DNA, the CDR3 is TGCGCCAGCAGCCAGGGACAGGGCGGAGGGTCACCCCTCCACTTT. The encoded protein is CASSQGQGGGSPLHF.

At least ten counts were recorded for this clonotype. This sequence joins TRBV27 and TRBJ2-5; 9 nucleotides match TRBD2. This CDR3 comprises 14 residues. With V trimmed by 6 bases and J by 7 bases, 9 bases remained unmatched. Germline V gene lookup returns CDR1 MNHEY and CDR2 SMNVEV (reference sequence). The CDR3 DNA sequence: TGTGCCAGCAGCTCCGGACGGCGGGGGGGGACCCAGTACTTC. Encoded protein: CASSSGRRGGTQYF.

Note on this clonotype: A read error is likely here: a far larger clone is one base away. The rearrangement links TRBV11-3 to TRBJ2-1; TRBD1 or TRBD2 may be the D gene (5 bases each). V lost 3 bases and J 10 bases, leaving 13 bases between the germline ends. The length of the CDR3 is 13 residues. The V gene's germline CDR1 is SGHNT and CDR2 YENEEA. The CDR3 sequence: CASSLGRLDEQFF. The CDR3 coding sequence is TGTGCCAGCAGCTTGGGACGCCTTGACGAGCAGTTCTTC.

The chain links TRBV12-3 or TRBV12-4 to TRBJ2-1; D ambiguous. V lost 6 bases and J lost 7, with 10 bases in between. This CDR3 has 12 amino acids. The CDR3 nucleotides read TGTGCCAGCAGGGATATTGTAAATGAGCAGTTCTTC. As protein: CASRDIVNEQFF.

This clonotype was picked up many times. DNA for the CDR3: TGTGCCAGCAGCCATTACAGGGATGGCGGGGAGCTGTTTTTT. It encodes CASSHYRDGGELFF. This rearrangement joins TRBV3-1 to TRBJ2-2; tentatively, D is TRBD1 (6 bases). Between the trimmed V and J ends, which lost 3 bases and 7 bases, there was a span of 12 bases. This CDR3 comprises 14 residues. Germline V gene lookup returns CDR1 LGHDT and CDR2 YNNKEL (reference sequence).

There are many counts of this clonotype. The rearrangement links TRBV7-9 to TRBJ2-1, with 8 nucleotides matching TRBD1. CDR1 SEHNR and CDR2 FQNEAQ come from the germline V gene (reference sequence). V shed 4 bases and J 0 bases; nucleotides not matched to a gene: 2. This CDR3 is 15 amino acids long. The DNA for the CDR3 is TGTGCCAGCAGCTGGGACAGGAGCTCCTACAATGAGCAGTTCTTC. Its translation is CASSWDRSSYNEQFF.

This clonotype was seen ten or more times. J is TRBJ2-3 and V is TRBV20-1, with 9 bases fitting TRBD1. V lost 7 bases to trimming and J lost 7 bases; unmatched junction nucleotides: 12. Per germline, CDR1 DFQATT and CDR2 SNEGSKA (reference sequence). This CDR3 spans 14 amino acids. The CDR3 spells CSGPGQGLRNTQYF. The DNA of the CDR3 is TGCAGTGGGCCGGGACAGGGTCTCAGAAATACGCAGTATTTT.

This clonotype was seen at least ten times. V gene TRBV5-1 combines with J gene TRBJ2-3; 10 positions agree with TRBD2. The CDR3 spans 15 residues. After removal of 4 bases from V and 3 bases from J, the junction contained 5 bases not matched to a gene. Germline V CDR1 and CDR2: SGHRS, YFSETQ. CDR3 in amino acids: CASSPGLAQTDTQYF. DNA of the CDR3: TGCGCCAGCAGCCCGGGACTAGCGCAAACAGATACGCAGTATTTT.

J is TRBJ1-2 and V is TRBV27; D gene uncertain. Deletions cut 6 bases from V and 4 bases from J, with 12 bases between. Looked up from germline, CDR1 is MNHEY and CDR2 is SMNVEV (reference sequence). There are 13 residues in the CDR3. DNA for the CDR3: TGTGCCAGCAGGTCTGACCGCTCCTATGGCTACACCTTC. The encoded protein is CASRSDRSYGYTF.

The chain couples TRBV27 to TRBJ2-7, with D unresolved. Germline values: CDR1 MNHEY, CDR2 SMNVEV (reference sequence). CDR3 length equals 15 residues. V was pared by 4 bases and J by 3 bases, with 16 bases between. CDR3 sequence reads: CASSSRPLSLYEQYF. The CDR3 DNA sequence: TGTGCCAGCAGTTCGAGACCCCTTTCCCTCTACGAGCAGTACTTC.

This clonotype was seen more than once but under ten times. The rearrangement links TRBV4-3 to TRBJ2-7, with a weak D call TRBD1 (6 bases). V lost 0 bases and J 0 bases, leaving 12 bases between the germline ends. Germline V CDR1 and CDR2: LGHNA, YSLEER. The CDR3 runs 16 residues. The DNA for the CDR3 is TGCGCCAGCAGCCAAGATCTCCAGACAGGCTCCTACGAGCAGTACTTC. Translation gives CASSQDLQTGSYEQYF.

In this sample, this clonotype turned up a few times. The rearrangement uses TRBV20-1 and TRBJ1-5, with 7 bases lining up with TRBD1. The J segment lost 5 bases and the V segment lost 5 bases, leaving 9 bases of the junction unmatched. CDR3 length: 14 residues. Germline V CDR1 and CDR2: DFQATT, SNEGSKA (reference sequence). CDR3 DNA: TGCAGTGCTGGTAAAGGGGGCGGCGATCAGCCCCAGCATTTT. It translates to CSAGKGGGDQPQHF.

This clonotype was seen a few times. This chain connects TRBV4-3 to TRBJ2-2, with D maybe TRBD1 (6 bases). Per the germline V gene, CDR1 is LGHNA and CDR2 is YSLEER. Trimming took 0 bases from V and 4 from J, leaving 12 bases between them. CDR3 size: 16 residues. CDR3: CASSQDLAGATGELFF. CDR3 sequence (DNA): TGCGCCAGCAGCCAAGATCTGGCAGGGGCCACCGGGGAGCTGTTTTTT.